This T cell receptor (beta chain) comes out of a study of CD8 T cells in Susac syndrome (dated by TCRdb to about 2019). With respect to the entire study: The study used repertoire sequencing to test whether antigen drove CD8+ T cell activation and differentiation in Susac syndrome. Study-wide findings and limitations: The number of individuals in the TCR sequencing and HLA analysis was acknowledged as relatively small.

High-throughput TCR beta sequencing profiled peripheral blood CD8+ and CD4+ T cells from healthy donors, Susac syndrome patients and multiple sclerosis patients. The multiple sclerosis controls were treatment-naive patients who had stable or active relapsing-remitting disease and met the revised McDonald criteria. Bulk CD8+ and CD4+ T cells were purified magnetically by negative isolation, whereas CD8+ TEMRA cells were enriched by FACS. Blood was collected in EDTA tubes and processed within 24 hours, with PBMCs isolated through density gradient centrifugation. PBMCs intended for TCR sequencing were frozen in liquid nitrogen and were later thawed in a 37 degrees C water bath. Purity of sorted or isolated CD4+, CD8+ and CD8+ TEMRA cells was at least 90%. Comment on this clonotype: No cognate antigen has been identified for it. No much larger clone is present one base from it, and per-base qualities are unavailable.

V and J lose 2 bases and 8 bases, and a span of 25 bases separates them. The CDR3 spans 18 residues, from the cysteine through the phenylalanine. Only CDR3 DNA is held: 54 bases, read in frame from base 1. CDR1 and CDR2 were assigned from the germline V gene (reference sequence) as GTSNPN and SVGIG. RNA was extracted using the RNeasy kit, and about 0.5 to 1 ug of the RNA was reverse transcribed with random hexamers. TCR beta CDR3 regions were amplified with the immunoSEQ multiplex PCR assay covering 54 Vbeta and 13 Jbeta segments. PCR amplification bias was corrected by using a synthetic template baseline for primer optimization and computational correction. The study's own analysis went as follows. Only productive sequences were kept, with reads annotated to V, D and J genes according to IMGT and analyzed in immunoSEQ Analyzer. Clonality was computed as one minus Shannon entropy normalized by log2 of the number of productive unique sequences. For each patient and control, public and private clones were evaluated among the 100 most prevalent clones. Clones were defined as Susac-specific if absent from the healthy and MS cohorts, from 900 to 1,300 published viral clones and from other ImmuneACCESS disease sequences. In TCRdb, the public reads were trimmed at Q25 with fastp and aligned with MiXCR, with productive beta chains retained. Rows matching on CDR3 protein sequence are summarized as one entry with the most common DNA and genes. Clone size and V and J calls follow TCRdb, not the original study. Here the sample has about 180,000 distinct CDR3 sequences; under 97% occur a single time. The ten largest make up roughly 0.095% of the sample.

The TCR originated in a human donor with multiple sclerosis. The chain links TRBV30 with TRBJ1-6, and perhaps TRBD1 as D gene, on 6 matching bases. The sequencing sample was made of CD4+ T cells from PBMCs. The sequenced DNA is TGTGCCTGGAGTACCGGGACACCCCAGAGGGGTTTAGATTCACCCCTCCACTTT. The resulting protein is CAWSTGTPQRGLDSPLHF.